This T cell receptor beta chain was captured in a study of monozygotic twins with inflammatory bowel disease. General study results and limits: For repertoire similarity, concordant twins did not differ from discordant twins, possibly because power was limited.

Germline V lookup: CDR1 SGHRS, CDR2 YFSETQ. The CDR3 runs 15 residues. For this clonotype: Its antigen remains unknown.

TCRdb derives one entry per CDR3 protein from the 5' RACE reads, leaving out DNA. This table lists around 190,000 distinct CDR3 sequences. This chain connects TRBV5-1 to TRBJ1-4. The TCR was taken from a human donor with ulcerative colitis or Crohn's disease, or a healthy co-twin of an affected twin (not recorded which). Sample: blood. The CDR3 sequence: CASSRAGATNEKLFF.